The next 16 T cell receptor beta chains were all read from a single sample in a study of blood T cell repertoires in COVID-19. Repertoires were generated with immunoSEQ multiplex PCR, while TCRdb's copy carries only in-frame clones and drops some. The sample includes about 140,000 clones, 77% seen only once; the top ten take about 8.4%. The sample taken for sequencing was peripheral blood. Receptors originate from a woman between 50 and 59 years old with active or convalescent COVID-19.

The J gene is TRBJ1-2, the V gene TRBV6-2 or TRBV6-3; TRBD1 matches 12 bases. Germline V lookup: CDR1 MNHEY, CDR2 SVGEGT. V lost 6 bases to trimming and J lost 4 bases; unmatched junction nucleotides: 12. The CDR3 has 17 residues. CDR3 sequence: CASSGTGTGGKIYGYTF. CDR3 sequence (DNA): TGTGCCAGCAGCGGGACCGGGACAGGGGGCAAGATCTATGGCTACACCTTC.

The chain links TRBV15 to TRBJ2-7; tentatively, D is TRBD1 (5 bases). Between the trimmed V and J ends, which lost 0 bases and 4 bases, there was a span of 7 bases. The germline CDR1 and CDR2 sequences are LNHNV and YYDKDF (reference sequence). The CDR3 runs to 13 residues. CDR3 nucleotides: TGTGCCACCAGCAGAGACCAGGGTTACGAGCAGTACTTC. This translates into CATSRDQGYEQYF.

The chain joins TRBV7-2 to TRBJ2-1; D ambiguous. Per germline, CDR1 SGHTA and CDR2 FQGNSA. There are 15 residues in the CDR3. V lost 3 bases and J 0 bases, leaving 9 bases between the germline ends. The CDR3 nucleotides are TGTGCCAGCAGCTTCGCGAAGAGCTCCTACAATGAGCAGTTCTTC. Translation gives CASSFAKSSYNEQFF.

The CDR3 nucleotides read TGTGCCAGCAGCCCCTCACTAGCGGGGGGGCGTACCGGGGAGCTGTTTTTT. This sequence encodes CASSPSLAGGRTGELFF. J is TRBJ2-2 and V is TRBV7-2, with 13 bases fitting TRBD2. The CDR3 contains 17 residues. The V and J ends lost 5 bases and 5 bases, in that order; junction bases with no gene match: 8. Germline CDR1 reads SGHTA; CDR2 reads FQGNSA.

A word on this clone: One end of the junction fails to match germline, which may point to a read error. The V and J genes are TRBV7-7 and TRBJ1-6; 8 bases map to TRBD1. There are 14 residues in the CDR3. CDR1 is SSHAT and CDR2 is FNYEAQ in the germline V gene (reference sequence). In nucleotides, the CDR3 is TGTGCTAGCAGCTTAGCAGGGGGCAATTCACCCCTCCACTTT. This gives the protein CASSLAGGNSPLHF.

This chain uses TRBV18 with TRBJ2-5; D remains unclear. CDR3 size: 13 residues. Germline loops: CDR1 KGHSH, CDR2 LQKENI. V lost 2 bases to trimming and J lost 5 bases, with 9 bases between them. DNA for the CDR3: TGTGCCAGCTCACCAAATCAGTTGGAGACCCAGTACTTC. It translates to CASSPNQLETQYF. The complete variable domain, with remaining parts taken from reference TRBV18 and TRBJ2-5, reads NAGVMQNPRHLVRRRGQEARLRCSPMKGHSHVYWYRQLPEEGLKFMVYLQKENIIDESGMPKERFSAEFPKEGPSILRIQQVVRGDSAAYFCASSPNQLETQYFGPGTRLLVL.

This clone was seen only once. The chain is built from TRBV28 and TRBJ2-5, with 7 bases that match TRBD1. The CDR3 runs 16 residues. The germline V gene encodes CDR1 MDHEN and CDR2 SYDVKM. Unmatched junction bases numbered 8, after V lost 3 bases and J lost 1 base. The CDR3 reads CASSLGAGGPQETQYF. The CDR3 nucleotides are TGTGCCAGCAGTTTGGGGGCAGGGGGTCCCCAAGAGACCCAGTACTTC.

The rearrangement links TRBV7-2 to TRBJ2-1, with 7 bases aligning to TRBD2. J gave up 7 bases and V 1 base, and 4 bases lay outside the gene matches. The CDR3 runs 14 residues. Per the germline V gene, CDR1 is SGHTA and CDR2 is FQGNSA. CDR3 protein: CASSLEAGLNEQFF. The CDR3 nucleotides read TGTGCCAGCAGCTTAGAAGCGGGGTTGAATGAGCAGTTCTTC. The entire variable domain, with the rest obtained from reference TRBV7-2 and TRBJ2-1, is as follows: GAGVSQSPSNKVTEKGKDVELRCDPISGHTALYWYRQSLGQGLEFLIYFQGNSAPDKSGLPSDRFSAERTGGSVSTLTIQRTQQEDSAVYLCASSLEAGLNEQFFGPGTRLTVL.

This chain links TRBV14 with TRBJ1-2, with 7 bases matching TRBD1. CDR1 SGHDN and CDR2 FVKESK come from the germline V gene. CDR3 length: 15 residues. The junction had 6 bases not matched to a gene; V was cut back by 1 base and J by 4 bases. The CDR3 loop reads CASSQGRGPGYGYTF. DNA for the CDR3: TGTGCCAGCAGCCAAGGAAGGGGGCCTGGCTATGGCTACACCTTC.

This chain connects TRBV4-2 to TRBJ2-3; 9 bases match TRBD2. The CDR3 runs to 15 residues. Germline V CDR1 and CDR2: LGHNA, YNFKEQ. J was trimmed by 2 bases and V by 3 bases; bases with no gene match: 3. The CDR3 coding sequence is TGTGCCAGCAGCCAGGCTAGCGGGGCCACAGATACGCAGTATTTT. It is translated as CASSQASGATDTQYF.

This clone was picked up one time. The genes are TRBV3-1 (or the pseudogene TRBV3-2) and TRBJ2-7; weak D call: TRBD2 (6 bases). The CDR3 consists of 12 residues. V shed 4 bases and J shed 5 bases, with 9 bases lying between them. Germline CDR1 and CDR2: LGHDT and YNNKEL (reference sequence). The CDR3 reads CASSPRLDEQYF. In nucleotides, the CDR3 is TGTGCCAGCAGCCCCAGACTAGACGAGCAGTACTTC.

In DNA form, the CDR3 reads TGTGCCAGCAGCCCTAGCGGGAGGAGCAATGAGCAGTTCTTC. This translates into CASSPSGRSNEQFF. The chain is built from TRBV11-2 and TRBJ2-1; 11 bases map to TRBD2. The germline V gene has CDR1 SGHAT and CDR2 FQNNGV. Losses at the gene ends were 5 bases for V and 6 bases for J; bases not matched to a gene: 3. The CDR3 has 14 amino acids.

The chain is built from TRBV14 and TRBJ1-2, with 8 bases fitting TRBD1. Germline V gene data show CDR1 as SGHDN and CDR2 as FVKESK. The CDR3 totals 15 residues. V shed 0 bases and J 7 bases; nucleotides not matched to a gene: 7. The DNA of the CDR3 is TGTGCCAGCAGCCAAGAGGAGACAGGGGTCGGTGGCTACACCTTC. Translation gives CASSQEETGVGGYTF.

The genes are TRBV5-1 and TRBJ1-2; D is possibly TRBD1 (6 bases). Germline-derived CDR1 and CDR2 are SGHRS and YFSETQ. The CDR3 is 19 amino acids. V lost 0 bases and J lost 4, with 25 bases in between. CDR3 sequence: CASSLESGDRTTFGYGYTF. The CDR3 coding sequence is TGCGCCAGCAGCTTGGAGTCTGGAGACAGGACGACTTTTGGCTATGGCTACACCTTC.

This clone was detected once. This sequence joins TRBV5-1 and TRBJ2-5; the match to TRBD1 covers 9 bases. The CDR3 covers 18 residues. Unmatched junction bases numbered 15, after V lost 4 bases and J lost 2 bases. Germline CDR1 is SGHRS and CDR2 is YFSETQ. The CDR3 sequence: CASSPAGQGLSWQETQYF. The CDR3 nucleotides are TGCGCCAGCAGCCCAGCGGGACAGGGTTTGAGTTGGCAAGAGACCCAGTACTTC.

DNA of the CDR3: TGCAGCGTTCTGGGGGGACTGTACCAAGAGACCCAGTACTTC. Its translation is CSVLGGLYQETQYF. This rearrangement joins TRBV29-1 to TRBJ2-5, with TRBD2 as a possible D gene (6 bases). V lost 5 bases and J 0 bases, leaving 13 bases between the germline ends. This CDR3 has 14 amino acids. Germline loops: CDR1 SQVTM, CDR2 ANQGSEA.